This TCR beta chain was captured in a study of T cell repertoires in cytomegalovirus infection. Details on this clonotype: The antigen is not known. The junction does not match germline at one end; this may be a read error.

MiXCR, applied by TCRdb to the reads, yields one record per CDR3 protein. The sample yields over 250,000 distinct CDR3 sequences, 20% to 25% seen once. This CDR3 has 13 residues. The source is a human donor in good health (CMV status not recorded). Some clones in this sample may be carry-over from other donors' samples. Specimen: cultured PBMCs, collected from culture after CMV antigen stimulation. V gene TRBV5-3 combines with J gene TRBJ2-5; 7 nucleotides match TRBD1. TRBV5-3 is assigned to the ORF class and has an uncertain function. The CDR3 coding sequence is TGTGCCAGCAGCTCGACAGGGTTGGAGACCCAGTACTTC. Encoded protein: CASSSTGLETQYF.